This T cell receptor (beta chain) appears in the sequencing data of a study of T-cell memory formation after mild COVID-19. Overall study: TCR clusters largely stayed donor specific. Study observations and caveats: A second wave of clones peaked on day 37, and their SARS-CoV-2 specificity went unconfirmed. Clones that contracted from day 15 to 85 had balanced CD4/CD8; later expanders were CD4+ biased.

This clonotype showed up just a few times. Its antigen is not known. V was cut by 7 bases and J by 5 bases, with 17 bases left in between. Germline CDR1 and CDR2: SQVTM and ANQGSEA. CDR3 length: 13 amino acids. The authors produced TCR alpha and TCR beta cDNA libraries with sample barcodes and UMIs by 5'RACE using constant-segment primers. Using its own MiXCR run on the 5' RACE reads, TCRdb lists one record per CDR3 protein. The table lists hundreds of thousands of distinct CDR3 sequences, roughly 18% of them singletons. This receptor was taken from an adult woman who had mild COVID-19 (a few samples of this study predate the infection). Cell type and time point are not known. This chain uses TRBV29-1 with TRBJ1-1, with D perhaps TRBD1 (6 bases). The sample taken for sequencing was PBMCs or a T cell subset sorted from them (not recorded which). CDR3 nucleotide sequence: TGCAGCGCCATGACAGGACGGATGACTGAAGCTTTCTTT. Translating it yields CSAMTGRMTEAFF.